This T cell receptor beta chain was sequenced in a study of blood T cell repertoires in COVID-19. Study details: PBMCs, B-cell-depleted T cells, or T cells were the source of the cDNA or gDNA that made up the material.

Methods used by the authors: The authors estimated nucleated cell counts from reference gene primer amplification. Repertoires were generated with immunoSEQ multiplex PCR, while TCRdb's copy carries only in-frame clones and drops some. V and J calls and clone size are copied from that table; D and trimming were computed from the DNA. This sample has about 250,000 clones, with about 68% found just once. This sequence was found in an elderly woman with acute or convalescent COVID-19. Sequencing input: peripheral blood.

The CDR3 DNA sequence: TGCGCCAGCAGCTCCCGACTAGCGGGAAGCGGAGAGACCCAGTACTTC. Amino acids: CASSSRLAGSGETQYF. This sequence joins TRBV5-1 and TRBJ2-5; 11 bases match TRBD2. The CDR3 is 16 residues long. Germline CDR1 SGHRS, CDR2 YFSETQ. Trimming removed 3 bases from V and 4 bases from J; junction bases left unmatched: 8.